This entry concerns a single T cell receptor beta chain. What it binds is not known. This specimen comes from a study of post-analysis software for immune sequencing data. Study conclusions and caveats: Under F measure analysis, samples from one preparation batch co-clustered strongly. Patients had higher frequencies than controls of five or six TRBV segments, including TRBV5-6, TRBV5-1 and TRBV20-1.

Sequencing libraries made from TCR beta cDNA carried unique molecular identifiers. TCRdb re-derived calls from the PCR reads in MiXCR, one entry per CDR3 protein. The table includes roughly 800,000 distinct CDR3 sequences, about 53% detected once. J lost 4 bases, V lost 3 bases, and 13 bases had no gene match. Germline V gene lookup returns CDR1 LNHNV and CDR2 YYDKDF (reference sequence). The CDR3 consists of 17 residues. This receptor was identified in a girl between 10 and 17 years old with multiple sclerosis. The rearrangement joins TRBV15 to TRBJ2-3; TRBD2 agrees at 7 bases. Material: blood. DNA of the CDR3: TGTGCCACCAGCAGTCGGGTAGCGGGTTCAGGCGCAGATACGCAGTATTTT. It specifies CATSSRVAGSGADTQYF.